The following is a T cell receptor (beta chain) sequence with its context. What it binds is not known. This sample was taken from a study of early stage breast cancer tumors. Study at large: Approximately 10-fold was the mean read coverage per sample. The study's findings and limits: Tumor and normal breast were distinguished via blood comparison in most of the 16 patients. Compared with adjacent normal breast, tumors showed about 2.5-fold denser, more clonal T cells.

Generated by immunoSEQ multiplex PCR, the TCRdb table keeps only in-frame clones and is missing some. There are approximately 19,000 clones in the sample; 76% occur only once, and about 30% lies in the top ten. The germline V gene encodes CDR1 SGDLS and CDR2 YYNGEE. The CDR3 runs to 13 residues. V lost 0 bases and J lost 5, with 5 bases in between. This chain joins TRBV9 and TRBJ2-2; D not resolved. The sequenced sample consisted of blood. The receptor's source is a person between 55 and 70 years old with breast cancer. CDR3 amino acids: CASSVVETGELFF. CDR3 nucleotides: TGTGCCAGCAGCGTAGTCGAGACCGGGGAGCTGTTTTTT. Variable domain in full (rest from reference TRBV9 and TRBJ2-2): DSGVTQTPKHLITATGQRVTLRCSPRSGDLSVYWYQQSLDQGLQFLIQYYNGEERAKGNILERFSAQQFPDLHSELNLSSLELGDSALYFCASSVVETGELFFGEGSRLTVL.